The next 6 T cell receptor beta chains were all read from a single sample in a study of T cells in Graves' hyperthyroidism and ophthalmopathy. RNA transcripts were the template for amplifying TCR beta CDR3 regions. Primed by the HTBI set, a first-round RT-PCR was run on the TCR CDR3. TCRdb used MiXCR to reprocess the multiplex PCR reads, holding one entry per CDR3 protein. The sample has about 200,000 distinct CDR3 sequences, more than 15% seen once. Sequenced material: blood. The receptors were gathered from a man aged 45-65 years with Graves' hyperthyroidism.

This clonotype occurred many times. V usage is TRBV20-1 and J usage is TRBJ2-2; 7 bases map to TRBD2. This CDR3 spans 15 amino acids. Trimming cost V 1 base and J 7 bases; bases outside gene matches: 9. Per the germline V gene, CDR1 is DFQATT and CDR2 is SNEGSKA (reference sequence). In DNA, the CDR3 is TGCAGTGCTAGAGTCCCCCCGCGCGGGAGCGGGGAGCTGTTTTTT. It translates to CSARVPPRGSGELFF.

This clonotype was recorded many times. The chain couples TRBV11-2 to TRBJ2-1; unclear D gene. The germline gives CDR1 SGHAT, CDR2 FQNNGV. This CDR3 is 15 amino acids long. Between the trimmed V and J ends, which lost 3 bases and 4 bases, there was a span of 13 bases. The CDR3 bases are TGTGCCAGCAGCTTCATAAAAGGACGGTACAATGAGCAGTTCTTC. Translation gives CASSFIKGRYNEQFF.

This chain uses TRBV9 with TRBJ2-2; TRBD1 matches 8 bases. Looked up from germline, CDR1 is SGDLS and CDR2 is YYNGEE. CDR3 size: 15 residues. The trim removed 3 bases at V and 5 bases at J, leaving 6 bases unmatched. CDR3 sequence (DNA): TGTGCCAGCAGCGCGACAGGGGTTTGGACCGGGGAGCTGTTTTTT. Translation: CASSATGVWTGELFF.

This clonotype was seen ten or more times. The V gene is TRBV6-2 or TRBV6-3, the J gene TRBJ1-5, with a possible D match to TRBD1 (6 bases). Trimming removed 4 bases at V and 1 base at J, with 14 bases between. In germline, CDR1 is MNHEY, CDR2 SVGEGT. This CDR3 comprises 16 residues. CDR3 bases: TGTGCCAGCAGTTCAGGGGCTCGGGGGAGCAATCAGCCCCAGCATTTT. Translating it yields CASSSGARGSNQPQHF.

The rearrangement uses TRBV11-3 and TRBJ2-3, with D maybe TRBD1 (5 bases). Trimming took 0 bases from V and 0 from J, leaving 10 bases between them. The germline V gene encodes CDR1 SGHNT and CDR2 YENEEA. The CDR3 sequence is 16 residues long. The CDR3 protein is CASSLESSGSTDTQYF. As DNA, the CDR3 is TGTGCCAGCAGCTTAGAATCATCAGGGAGCACAGATACGCAGTATTTT.

The V call is TRBV15, the J call TRBJ2-3; 16 bases map to TRBD2. Looked up from germline, CDR1 is LNHNV and CDR2 is YYDKDF (reference sequence). J lost 4 bases, V lost 2 bases, and 3 bases had no gene match. The CDR3 runs to 17 residues. CDR3 region: CATSRPGTSGRADTQYF. The CDR3 region has the DNA TGTGCCACCAGCAGACCCGGGACTAGCGGGAGGGCAGATACGCAGTATTTT.